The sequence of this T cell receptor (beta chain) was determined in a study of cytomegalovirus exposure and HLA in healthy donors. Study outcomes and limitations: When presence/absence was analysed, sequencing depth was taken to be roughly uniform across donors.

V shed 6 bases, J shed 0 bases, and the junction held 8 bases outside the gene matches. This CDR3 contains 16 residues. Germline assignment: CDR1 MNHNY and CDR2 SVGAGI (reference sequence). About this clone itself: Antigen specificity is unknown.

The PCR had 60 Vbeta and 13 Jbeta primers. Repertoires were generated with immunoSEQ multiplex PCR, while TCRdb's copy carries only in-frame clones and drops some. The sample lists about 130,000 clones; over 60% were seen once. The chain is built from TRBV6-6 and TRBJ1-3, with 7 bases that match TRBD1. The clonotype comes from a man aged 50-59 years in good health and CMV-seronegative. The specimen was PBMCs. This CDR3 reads CASRYAQGLSGNTIYF. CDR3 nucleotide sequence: TGTGCCAGCAGGTACGCACAGGGGCTCTCTGGAAACACCATATATTTT.